These 13 T cell receptor beta chains were sequenced from one sample in a study of regulatory T cells in long-lasting Graves disease. iRepertoire HTBI primers and Arm-PCR of CDR3 regions built TCR beta libraries. TCRdb re-analysed the multiplex PCR reads in MiXCR, keeping a single row per CDR3 protein. The data show 300,000 to 400,000 distinct CDR3 sequences, over 15% seen once. Time point meaning: newly diagnosed GD, antithyroid drugs for less than 3 months. Isolated PBMC RNA provided the starting material for the TCR library. The sample was also linked to a second study, of T cells in Graves' hyperthyroidism and ophthalmopathy.

The sample here was peripheral blood mononuclear cells (PBMCs), taken at new diagnosis, from a patient treated with antithyroid drugs. The origin of the receptors is a man aged 35-49 years with Graves disease.

Only a few counts were recorded for this clonotype. One junction end does not reproduce the germline sequence, and a read error may be involved. The CDR3 protein is CAISSSSRQGGTRELFF. The CDR3 bases are TGTGCCATCTCATCCTCAAGTAGACAGGGCGGCACCAGGGAGCTGTTTTTT. This chain uses TRBV10-3 with TRBJ2-2, with 7 bases identical to TRBD1. Germline V gene data show CDR1 as ENHRY and CDR2 as SYGVKD. This CDR3 has 17 residues.

This clonotype was detected ten times or more. The V call is TRBV6-2 or TRBV6-3, the J call TRBJ1-5; D not resolved. V was shortened by 8 bases and J by 7 bases, with 9 bases between the two germline ends. There are 11 residues in the CDR3. CDR1 MNHEY and CDR2 SVGEGT come from the germline V gene. In DNA, the CDR3 is TGTGCCAGCGGTTCGTGGCAGCCCCAGCATTTT. It translates to CASGSWQPQHF.

This clonotype was detected ten times or more. V usage is TRBV13 and J usage is TRBJ1-4, with D possibly being TRBD1 (5 bases). CDR1 is PRHDT, CDR2 FYEKMQ, per germline (reference sequence). This CDR3 contains 14 residues. Trimming pared 3 bases from V and 6 bases from J, leaving 11 bases between. For the CDR3, the DNA is TGTGCCAGCAGCTTTAGGGGCGGCGATGAAAAACTGTTTTTT. This translates into CASSFRGGDEKLFF.

This clonotype was seen many times. Here the CDR3 reads CASSLLVGTEAFF. In nucleotides, the CDR3 is TGTGCCAGCAGTTTATTGGTCGGCACTGAAGCTTTCTTT. The V gene is TRBV27, the J gene TRBJ1-1; no firm D call. Germline-derived CDR1 and CDR2 are MNHEY and SMNVEV (reference sequence). Trimming stripped 1 base from V and 4 bases from J, with 7 bases between. This CDR3 is 13 amino acids long.

This chain uses TRBV28 with TRBJ2-7, with 7 bases aligning to TRBD1. CDR1 and CDR2 from the germline V gene are MDHEN and SYDVKM. This CDR3 comprises 13 residues. V gave up 7 bases and J gave up 3 bases; unmatched junction bases: 6. DNA of the CDR3: TGTGCCAGCATCGACAGGGCTAACTACGAGCAGTACTTC. Residues: CASIDRANYEQYF.

This clonotype has a count of ten or more. The chain carries TRBV29-1 and TRBJ2-1, with D unresolved. V shed 1 base and J shed 2 bases, with 12 bases lying between them. From germline, CDR1 is SQVTM and CDR2 ANQGSEA. The CDR3 covers 15 residues. The CDR3 loop reads CSVEGGATTYNEQFF. CDR3 sequence (DNA): TGCAGCGTTGAAGGAGGAGCTACAACCTACAATGAGCAGTTCTTC.

The sample holds many counts of this clonotype. J is TRBJ2-3 and V is TRBV2, with no clear D. The CDR3 is made up of 11 amino acids. Trimming cost V 3 bases and J 9 bases, with 7 bases left between them. The germline gives CDR1 SNHLY, CDR2 FYNNEI. The CDR3 nucleotides read TGTGCCAGCAGTGATGGCTGGACGCAGTATTTT. Translated: CASSDGWTQYF.

This clonotype was counted many times. This chain joins TRBV10-3 and TRBJ2-1, with D possibly TRBD1 on 5 matching bases. CDR3 length: 14 residues. Germline V gene sequence: CDR1 ENHRY, CDR2 SYGVKD. V lost 4 bases to trimming and J lost 4 bases, with 11 bases between them. CDR3 bases: TGTGCCATCAGTGCGTTGACAGAATACAATGAGCAGTTCTTC. This gives the protein CAISALTEYNEQFF.

CDR3 sequence: CASSTGGVSTDTQYF. For the CDR3, the DNA is TGTGCCAGCAGCACCGGGGGGGTTAGCACAGATACGCAGTATTTT. The V gene is TRBV9, the J gene TRBJ2-3; 8 nucleotides match TRBD2. Unmatched junction bases numbered 4, after V lost 4 bases and J lost 0 bases. This CDR3 comprises 15 residues. Germline assignment: CDR1 SGDLS and CDR2 YYNGEE. Using reference TRBV9 and TRBJ2-3 for the parts outside the CDR3, the full variable domain is DSGVTQTPKHLITATGQRVTLRCSPRSGDLSVYWYQQSLDQGLQFLIQYYNGEERAKGNILERFSAQQFPDLHSELNLSSLELGDSALYFCASSTGGVSTDTQYFGPGTRLTVL.

This clonotype has at least ten counts. In nucleotides, the CDR3 is TGCAGTGCTAGAGCACCAGTAGCGGGGGGCAATGAGCAGTTCTTC. Amino acids: CSARAPVAGGNEQFF. The chain has TRBV20-1 and TRBJ2-1; TRBD2 matches 10 bases. With 1 base clipped from V and 6 bases from J, the junction kept 6 bases outside the gene matches. This CDR3 region has 15 residues. In germline, CDR1 is DFQATT, CDR2 SNEGSKA (reference sequence).

This clonotype has at least ten counts. The chain is built from TRBV6-1 and TRBJ2-3; D unclear. The CDR3 has 15 residues. Trimming cost V 5 bases and J 5 bases, with 17 bases left between them. Germline assignment: CDR1 MNHNS and CDR2 SASEGT. The chain's CDR3 is CASSPAKARGDTQYF. Written as DNA, the CDR3 is TGTGCCAGCAGTCCCGCTAAGGCGCGTGGAGATACGCAGTATTTT.

This clonotype was recorded only once. The DNA is omitted, as the CDR3 cannot be located on it reliably, and the CDR3 follows TCRdb's listing. The chain's CDR3 is CASSFYICSASVRGRTDTQYF. V usage is TRBV7-3 and J usage is TRBJ2-3; the DNA was not compared with TRBD1, the D call given in the table. Looked up from germline, CDR1 is SGHTA and CDR2 is FQGTGA. The CDR3 is 21 amino acids long, termini counted.

This clonotype was counted many times. This CDR3 is CAIGRGGASSYNEQFF. The CDR3, as DNA: TGTGCCATCGGGCGGGGGGGGGCCAGCTCCTACAATGAGCAGTTCTTC. The rearrangement uses TRBV10-3 and TRBJ2-1; 9 bases map to TRBD2. The CDR3 runs 16 residues. V was pared by 8 bases and J by 0 bases, with 8 bases of the junction left unmatched. Germline CDR1 reads ENHRY; CDR2 reads SYGVKD.